These T cell receptor beta chains were read from a single sample in a study of vaccination effects on CD4 cells after COVID-19. Here immunoSEQ multiplex PCR was the method, and the copy in TCRdb shows in-frame clones only, minus some. The sample holds tens of thousands of clones, 76% seen once. These receptors' targets are unknown. This sample comprised CD4+ T cells from PBMCs cultured with HCoV-OC43 spike peptides, obtained after COVID-19 vaccination. These TCRs come from a human donor who received a COVID-19 vaccine. Each CDR3 is given without its conserved first and last residue.

v_gene: TRBV6-6; CDR3aa: ASSSLGGRSYGYT
v_gene: TRBV18; CDR3aa: ASSLSASTDTQY
v_gene: TRBV3-1/TRBV3-2; CDR3aa: ASSQDRGQAPEAF
v_gene: TRBV6-5; CDR3aa: ASSPQGGWNIQY
v_gene: TRBV2; CDR3aa: ASSIQPLYNEQF
v_gene: TRBV7-9; CDR3aa: ASSGTVLRGRNTQY
v_gene: TRBV6-6; CDR3aa: ASSQSHASGNTIY
v_gene: TRBV2; CDR3aa: ASSVHSLNSPLH
v_gene: TRBV3-1/TRBV3-2; CDR3aa: ASSQEGQGATDTQY
v_gene: TRBV9; CDR3aa: ASSAGGTSIQETQY
v_gene: TRBV6-5; CDR3aa: ASSYGAPSVNSPLH
v_gene: TRBV5-4; CDR3aa: ASSLGVAGGHYNEQF
v_gene: TRBV30; CDR3aa: ACTAWTGNYGYT
v_gene: TRBV7-9; CDR3aa: ASSLGGNTGELF
v_gene: TRBV6-6; CDR3aa: ASSTRGETQY
v_gene: TRBV7-6; CDR3aa: ASSVELAGAGGELF
v_gene: TRBV4-1; CDR3aa: ASSRGWDPTNTGELF
v_gene: TRBV18; CDR3aa: ASSRSAGFGETQY
v_gene: TRBV5-4; CDR3aa: ASRPRGRGNTEAF
v_gene: TRBV7-2; CDR3aa: ASSFRGHISNEKLF
v_gene: TRBV18; CDR3aa: ASSPGRDNEQF
v_gene: TRBV19; CDR3aa: ASSIGTGQAGRTEF
v_gene: TRBV5-5; CDR3aa: ASSLVRGGQETQY
v_gene: TRBV12-3/TRBV12-4; CDR3aa: ASSLSFGTQY
v_gene: TRBV7-6; CDR3aa: ASSVRQVATNEKLF
v_gene: TRBV19; CDR3aa: ASSIRGQGAMGQPQH
v_gene: TRBV2; CDR3aa: ASRGQLNTEAF
v_gene: TRBV6-4; CDR3aa: ASSDLSLSGTGIVDTEAF
v_gene: TRBV3-1/TRBV3-2; CDR3aa: ASSLFSGGKFNEQF
v_gene: TRBV5-1; CDR3aa: ASSPDRAYGYT
v_gene: TRBV19; CDR3aa: ASSFPSGGASYNEQF
v_gene: TRBV24-1; CDR3aa: ATSGRASTDTQY
v_gene: TRBV6-6; CDR3aa: ASRVQTRVYGYT
v_gene: TRBV5-1; CDR3aa: ASSPTAGATGELF
v_gene: TRBV9; CDR3aa: ASSVDGQSYGYT
v_gene: TRBV5-4; CDR3aa: ASSLVSTDTQY
v_gene: TRBV29-1; CDR3aa: SVRQGVETQY
v_gene: TRBV15; CDR3aa: ATSSHRTGDGYT
v_gene: TRBV7-9; CDR3aa: ASSLYRDRRTNEKLF
v_gene: TRBV2; CDR3aa: ASSEGGLLNTEAF
v_gene: TRBV18; CDR3aa: ASSPPGRGSTEAF
v_gene: TRBV6-5; CDR3aa: ASSYSRPRDQPQH
v_gene: TRBV3-1/TRBV3-2; CDR3aa: ASGQGQGNTEAF
v_gene: TRBV12-3/TRBV12-4; CDR3aa: ASSPGGGYT
v_gene: TRBV2; CDR3aa: ASSPTTGPDTQY